This T cell receptor (beta chain) was identified during a study of control samples from healthy donors and cancer patients. The CDR3 sequence is 15 residues long. In germline, CDR1 is GTSNPN, CDR2 SVGIG (reference sequence). Trimming removed 4 bases from V and 1 base from J; junction bases left unmatched: 9. Only in-frame clones appear in the TCRdb table, and some are missing; sequencing was by immunoSEQ multiplex PCR. The sample has around 130,000 clones; approximately 90% are singletons. Source material: blood. The clonotype originates from a man younger than 30 in good health. The chain links TRBV30 to TRBJ1-2, with 7 bases aligning to TRBD1. DNA of the CDR3: TGTGCCTGGACCTGGACAGGAACATTTAACTATGGCTACACCTTC. The encoded protein is CAWTWTGTFNYGYTF. The whole variable domain, filled in from reference TRBV30 and TRBJ1-2, reads SQTIHQWPATLVQPVGSPLSLECTVEGTSNPNLYWYRQAAGRGLQLLFYSVGIGQISSEVPQNLSASRPQDRQFILSSKKLLLSDSGFYLCAWTWTGTFNYGYTFGSGTRLTVV.